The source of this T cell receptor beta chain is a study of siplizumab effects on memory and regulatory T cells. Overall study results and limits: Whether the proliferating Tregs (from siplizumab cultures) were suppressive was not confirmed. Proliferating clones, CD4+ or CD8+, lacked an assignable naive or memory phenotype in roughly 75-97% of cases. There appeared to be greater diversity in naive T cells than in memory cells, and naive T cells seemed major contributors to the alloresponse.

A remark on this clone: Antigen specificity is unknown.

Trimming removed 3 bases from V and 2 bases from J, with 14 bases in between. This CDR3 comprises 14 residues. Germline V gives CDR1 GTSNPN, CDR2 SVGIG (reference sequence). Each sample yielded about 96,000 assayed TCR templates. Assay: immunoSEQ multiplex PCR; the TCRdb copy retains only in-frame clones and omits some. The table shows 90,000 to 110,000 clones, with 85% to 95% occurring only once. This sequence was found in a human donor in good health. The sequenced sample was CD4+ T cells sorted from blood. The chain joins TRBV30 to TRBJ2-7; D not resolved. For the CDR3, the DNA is TGTGCCTGGAGGGTCTACGGGCGCACCTACGAGCAGTACTTC. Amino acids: CAWRVYGRTYEQYF.